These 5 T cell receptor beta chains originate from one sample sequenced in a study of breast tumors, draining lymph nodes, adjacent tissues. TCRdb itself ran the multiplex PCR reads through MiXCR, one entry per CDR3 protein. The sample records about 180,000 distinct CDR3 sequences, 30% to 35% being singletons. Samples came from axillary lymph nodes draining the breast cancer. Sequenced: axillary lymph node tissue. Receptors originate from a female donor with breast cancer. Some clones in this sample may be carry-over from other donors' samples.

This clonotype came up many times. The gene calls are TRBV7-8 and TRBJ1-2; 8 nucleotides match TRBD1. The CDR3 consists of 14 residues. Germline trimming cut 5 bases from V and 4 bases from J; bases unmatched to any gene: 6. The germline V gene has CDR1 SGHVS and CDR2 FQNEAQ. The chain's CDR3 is CASSLTGESYGYTF. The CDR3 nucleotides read TGTGCCAGCAGCCTGACAGGGGAAAGCTATGGCTACACCTTC.

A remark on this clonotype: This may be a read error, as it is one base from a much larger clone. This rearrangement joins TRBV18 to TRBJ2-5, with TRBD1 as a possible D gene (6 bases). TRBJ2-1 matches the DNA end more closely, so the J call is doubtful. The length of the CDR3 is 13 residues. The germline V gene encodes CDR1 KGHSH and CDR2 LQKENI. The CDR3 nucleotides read TGTGCCAGCTCACCGGACAGCCAAGAGACCCAGTTCTTC. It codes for CASSPDSQETQFF.

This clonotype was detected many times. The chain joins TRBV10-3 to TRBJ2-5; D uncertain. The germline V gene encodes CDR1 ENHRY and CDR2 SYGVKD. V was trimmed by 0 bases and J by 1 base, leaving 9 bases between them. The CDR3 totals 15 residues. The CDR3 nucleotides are TGTGCCATCAGTGAGTCGACACAGAGCCAAGAGACCCAGTACTTC. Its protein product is CAISESTQSQETQYF.

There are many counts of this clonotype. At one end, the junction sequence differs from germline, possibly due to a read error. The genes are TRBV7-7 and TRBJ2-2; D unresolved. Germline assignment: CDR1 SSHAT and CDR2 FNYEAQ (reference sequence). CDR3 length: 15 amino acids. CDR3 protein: CASSPWAPGVGELFF. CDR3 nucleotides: TGTGCTAGCAGCCCCTGGGCCCCGGGCGTGGGGGAGCTGTTTTTT.

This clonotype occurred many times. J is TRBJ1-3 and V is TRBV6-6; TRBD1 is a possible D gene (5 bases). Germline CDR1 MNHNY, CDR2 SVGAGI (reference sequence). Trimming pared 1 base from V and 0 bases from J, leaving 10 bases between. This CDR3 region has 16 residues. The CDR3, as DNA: TGTGCCAGCAGTTACTGGGGGGGTCCCTCTGGAAACACCATATATTTT. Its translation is CASSYWGGPSGNTIYF.